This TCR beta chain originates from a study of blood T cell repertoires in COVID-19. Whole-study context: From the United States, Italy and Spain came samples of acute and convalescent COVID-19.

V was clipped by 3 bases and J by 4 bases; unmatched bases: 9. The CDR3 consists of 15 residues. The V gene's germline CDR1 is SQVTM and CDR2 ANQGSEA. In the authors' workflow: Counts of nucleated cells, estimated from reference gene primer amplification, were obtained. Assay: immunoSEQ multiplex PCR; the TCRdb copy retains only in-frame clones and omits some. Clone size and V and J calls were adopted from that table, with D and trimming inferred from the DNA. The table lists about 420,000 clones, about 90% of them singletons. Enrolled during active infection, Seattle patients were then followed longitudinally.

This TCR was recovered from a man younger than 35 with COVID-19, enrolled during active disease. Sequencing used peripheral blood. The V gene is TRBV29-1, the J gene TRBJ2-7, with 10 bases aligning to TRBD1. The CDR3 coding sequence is TGCAGCGTTGAGATGACAGGGGGCCGGTCGTACGAGCAGTACTTC. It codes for CSVEMTGGRSYEQYF.